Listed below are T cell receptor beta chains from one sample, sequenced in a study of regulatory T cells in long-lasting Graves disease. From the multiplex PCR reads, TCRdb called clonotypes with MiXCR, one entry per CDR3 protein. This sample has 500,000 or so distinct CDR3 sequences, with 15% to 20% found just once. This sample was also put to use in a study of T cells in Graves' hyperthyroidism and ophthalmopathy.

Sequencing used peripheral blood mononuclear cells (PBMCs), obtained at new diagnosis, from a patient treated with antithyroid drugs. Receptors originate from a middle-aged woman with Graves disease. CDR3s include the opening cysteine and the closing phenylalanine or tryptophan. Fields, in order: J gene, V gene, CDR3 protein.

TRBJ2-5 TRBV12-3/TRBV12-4 CASSLPRETQYF
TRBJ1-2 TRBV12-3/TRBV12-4 CASSNRWTGTGGYTF
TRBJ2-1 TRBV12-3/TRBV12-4 CASSLAGLAGANEQFF
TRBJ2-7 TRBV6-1 CASSELDGEGEQYF
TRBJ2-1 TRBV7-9 CASSLGHGLDNEQFF
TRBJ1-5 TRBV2 CASQGARPNQPQHF
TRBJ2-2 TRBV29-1 CSVEEGRGGPGELFF
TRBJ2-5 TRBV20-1 CSARAGQAQETQYF
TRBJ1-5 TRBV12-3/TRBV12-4 CASSPPGMKGVRQPQHF
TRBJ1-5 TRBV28 CASSLRQVSNQPQHF
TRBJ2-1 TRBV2 CASSEVGLAFRNEQFF
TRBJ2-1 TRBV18 CASSPRDNYNEQFF
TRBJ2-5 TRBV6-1 CANRQFKKGWPQETQYF
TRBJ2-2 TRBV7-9 CASRSNRAPDTGELFF
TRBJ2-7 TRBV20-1 CSAREDGTYEQYF
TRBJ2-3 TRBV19 CASRSAGGQDTQYF
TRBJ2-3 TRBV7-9 CASSEAGGLLSDTQYF
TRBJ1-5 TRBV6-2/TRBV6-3 CASSSIWAGNQPQHF
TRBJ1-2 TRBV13 CASRLGTGDGYTF
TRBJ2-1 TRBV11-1 CASSSGKWGRNNEQFF
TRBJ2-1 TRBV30 CAWSISSYNEQFF
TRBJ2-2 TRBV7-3 CASSTSMTGELFF
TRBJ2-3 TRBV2 CASSEYGGGDTQYF
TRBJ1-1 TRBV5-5 CASSRGPRNLDTEAFF
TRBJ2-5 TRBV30 CAWSVLGTGVEAQYF
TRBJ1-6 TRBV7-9 CASSSAGDRNSPLHF
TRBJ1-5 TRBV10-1 CASSEGIPGKPQHF
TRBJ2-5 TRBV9 CASSVSSSVAETQYF
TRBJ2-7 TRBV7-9 CASSPRTGGGSYEQYF
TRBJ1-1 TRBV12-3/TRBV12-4 CATDRDTKAFF
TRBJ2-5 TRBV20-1 CSASDTGGRETQYF
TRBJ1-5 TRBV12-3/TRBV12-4 CASQGAGNQPQHF
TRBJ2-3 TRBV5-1 CASSLVGGGATDTQYF
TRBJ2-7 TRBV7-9 CASSPGGGYEQYF
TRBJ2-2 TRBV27 CASSLTPRRGPNTGELFF
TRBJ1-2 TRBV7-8 CASSLAGGDYGYTF
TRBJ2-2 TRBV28 CASSLSLNTGELFF
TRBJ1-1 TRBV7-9 CASSLSPGKSTEAFF
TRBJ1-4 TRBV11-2 CASSRTLATNEKLFF
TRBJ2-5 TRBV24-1 CATSDLQRLYRSQYF
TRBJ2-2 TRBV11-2 CASSLELNTGELFF
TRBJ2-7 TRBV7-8 CASSLASGEQYF
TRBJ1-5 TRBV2 CASTIARIGEPQHF
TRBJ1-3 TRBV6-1 CASRPGGWGNTIYF
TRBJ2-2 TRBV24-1 CATSPRSGDTGELFF
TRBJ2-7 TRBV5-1 CASSTGGGSYEQYF
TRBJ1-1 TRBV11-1 CASGEEGREAFF